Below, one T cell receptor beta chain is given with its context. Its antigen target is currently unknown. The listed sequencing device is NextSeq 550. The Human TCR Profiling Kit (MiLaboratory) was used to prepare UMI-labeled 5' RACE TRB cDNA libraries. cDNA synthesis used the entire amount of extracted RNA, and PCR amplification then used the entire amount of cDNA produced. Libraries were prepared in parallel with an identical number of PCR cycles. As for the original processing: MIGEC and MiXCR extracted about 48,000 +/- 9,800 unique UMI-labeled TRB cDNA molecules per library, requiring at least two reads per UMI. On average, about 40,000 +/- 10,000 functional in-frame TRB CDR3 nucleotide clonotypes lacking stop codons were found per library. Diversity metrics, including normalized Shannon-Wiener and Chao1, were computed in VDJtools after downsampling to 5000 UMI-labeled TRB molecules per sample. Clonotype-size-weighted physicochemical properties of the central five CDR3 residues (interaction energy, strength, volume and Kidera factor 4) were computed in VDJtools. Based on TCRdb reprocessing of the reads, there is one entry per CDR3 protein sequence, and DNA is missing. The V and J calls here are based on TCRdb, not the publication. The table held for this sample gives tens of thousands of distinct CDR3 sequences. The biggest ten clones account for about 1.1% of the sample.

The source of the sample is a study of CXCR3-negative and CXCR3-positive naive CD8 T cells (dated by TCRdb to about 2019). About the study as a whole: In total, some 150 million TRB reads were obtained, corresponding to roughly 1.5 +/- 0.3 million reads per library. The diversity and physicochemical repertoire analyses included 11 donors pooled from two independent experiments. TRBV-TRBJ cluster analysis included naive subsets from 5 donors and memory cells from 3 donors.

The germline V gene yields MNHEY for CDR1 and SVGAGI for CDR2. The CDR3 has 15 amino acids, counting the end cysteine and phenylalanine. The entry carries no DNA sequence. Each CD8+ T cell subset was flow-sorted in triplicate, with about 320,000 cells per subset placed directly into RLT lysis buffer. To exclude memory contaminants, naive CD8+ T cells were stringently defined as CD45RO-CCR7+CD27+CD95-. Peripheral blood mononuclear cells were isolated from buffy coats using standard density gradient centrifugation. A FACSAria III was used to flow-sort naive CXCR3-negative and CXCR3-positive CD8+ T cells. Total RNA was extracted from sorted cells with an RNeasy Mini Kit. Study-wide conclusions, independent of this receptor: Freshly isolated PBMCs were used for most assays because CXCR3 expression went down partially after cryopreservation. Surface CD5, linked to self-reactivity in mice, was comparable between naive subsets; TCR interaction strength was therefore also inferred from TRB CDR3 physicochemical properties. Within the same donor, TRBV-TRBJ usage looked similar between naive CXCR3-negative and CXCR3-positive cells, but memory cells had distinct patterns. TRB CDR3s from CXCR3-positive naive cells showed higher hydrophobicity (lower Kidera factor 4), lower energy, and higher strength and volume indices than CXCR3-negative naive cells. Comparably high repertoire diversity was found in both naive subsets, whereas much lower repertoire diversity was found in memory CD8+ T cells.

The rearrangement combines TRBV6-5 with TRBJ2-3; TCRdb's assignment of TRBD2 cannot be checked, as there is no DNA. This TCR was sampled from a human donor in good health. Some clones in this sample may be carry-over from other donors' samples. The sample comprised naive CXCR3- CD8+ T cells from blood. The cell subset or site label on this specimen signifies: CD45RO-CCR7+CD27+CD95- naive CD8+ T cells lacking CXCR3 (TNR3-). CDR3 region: CASSSGGRAQDTQYF.